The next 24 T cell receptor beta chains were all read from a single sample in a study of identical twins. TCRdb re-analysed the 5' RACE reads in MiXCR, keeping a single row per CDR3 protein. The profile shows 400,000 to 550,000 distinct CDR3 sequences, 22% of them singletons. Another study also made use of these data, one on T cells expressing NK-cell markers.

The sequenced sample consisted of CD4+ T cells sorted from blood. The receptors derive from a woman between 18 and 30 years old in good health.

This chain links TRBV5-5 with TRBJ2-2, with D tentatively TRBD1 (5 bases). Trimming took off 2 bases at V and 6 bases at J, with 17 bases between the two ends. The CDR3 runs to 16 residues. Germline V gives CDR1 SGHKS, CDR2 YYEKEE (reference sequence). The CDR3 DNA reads TGTGCCAGCAGCTTAGGGCCCAGGGTAGGGGCCGGGGAGCTGTTTTTT. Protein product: CASSLGPRVGAGELFF.

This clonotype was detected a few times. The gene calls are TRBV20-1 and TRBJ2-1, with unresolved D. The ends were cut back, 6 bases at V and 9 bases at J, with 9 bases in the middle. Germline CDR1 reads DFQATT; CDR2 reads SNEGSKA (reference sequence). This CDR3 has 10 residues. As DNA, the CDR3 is TGCAGTGCCAGCCTGGGTGAGCAGTTCTTC. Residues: CSASLGEQFF.

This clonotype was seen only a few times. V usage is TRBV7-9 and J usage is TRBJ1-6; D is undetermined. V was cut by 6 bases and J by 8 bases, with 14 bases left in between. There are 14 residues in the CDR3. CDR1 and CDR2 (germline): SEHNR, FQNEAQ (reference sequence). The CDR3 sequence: CASSRDLLDSPLHF. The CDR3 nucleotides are TGTGCCAGCAGTAGAGACCTTCTTGATTCACCCCTCCACTTT.

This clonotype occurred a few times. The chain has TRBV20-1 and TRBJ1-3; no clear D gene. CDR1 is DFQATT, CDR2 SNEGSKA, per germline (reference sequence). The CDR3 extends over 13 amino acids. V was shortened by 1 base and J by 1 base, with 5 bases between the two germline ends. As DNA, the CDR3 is TGCAGTGCTAGAGGCAATTCTGGAAACACCATATATTTT. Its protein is CSARGNSGNTIYF.

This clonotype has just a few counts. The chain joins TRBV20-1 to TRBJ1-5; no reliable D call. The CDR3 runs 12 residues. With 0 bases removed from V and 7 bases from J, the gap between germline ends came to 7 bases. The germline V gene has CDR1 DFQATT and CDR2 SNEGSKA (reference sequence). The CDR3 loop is CSAREGRQPQHF. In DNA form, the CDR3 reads TGCAGTGCTAGAGAAGGGAGACAGCCCCAGCATTTT.

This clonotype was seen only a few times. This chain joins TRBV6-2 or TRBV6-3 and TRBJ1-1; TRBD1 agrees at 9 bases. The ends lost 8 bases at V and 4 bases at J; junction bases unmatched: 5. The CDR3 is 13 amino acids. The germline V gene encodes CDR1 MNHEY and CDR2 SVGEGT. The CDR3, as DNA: TGTGCCAGCGGAGGACAGGGGAGCACTGAAGCTTTCTTT. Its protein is CASGGQGSTEAFF.

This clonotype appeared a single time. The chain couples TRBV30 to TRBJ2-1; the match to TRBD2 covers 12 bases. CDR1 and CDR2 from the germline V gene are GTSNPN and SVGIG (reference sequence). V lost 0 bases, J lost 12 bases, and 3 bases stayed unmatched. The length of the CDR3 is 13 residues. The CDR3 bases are TGTGCCTGGAGTGTAGCGACTAGCGGGAGGCAGTTCTTC. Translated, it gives CAWSVATSGRQFF. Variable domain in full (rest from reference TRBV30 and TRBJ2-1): SQTIHQWPATLVQPVGSPLSLECTVEGTSNPNLYWYRQAAGRGLQLLFYSVGIGQISSEVPQNLSASRPQDRQFILSSKKLLLSDSGFYLCAWSVATSGRQFFGPGTRLTVL.

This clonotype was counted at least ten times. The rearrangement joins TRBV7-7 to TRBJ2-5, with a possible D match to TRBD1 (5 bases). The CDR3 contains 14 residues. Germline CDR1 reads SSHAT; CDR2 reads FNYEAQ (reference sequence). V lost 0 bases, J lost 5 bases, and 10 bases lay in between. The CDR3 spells CASSLAGPWETQYF. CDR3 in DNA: TGTGCCAGCAGCTTAGCGGGGCCCTGGGAGACCCAGTACTTC.

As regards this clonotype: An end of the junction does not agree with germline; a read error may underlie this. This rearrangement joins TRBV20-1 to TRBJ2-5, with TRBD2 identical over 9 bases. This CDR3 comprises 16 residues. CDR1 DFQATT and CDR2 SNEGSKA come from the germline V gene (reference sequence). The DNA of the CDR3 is TGCTGTGCTAGTGACTCAGGGACTAGCCTAGGAGAGACCCAGTACTTC. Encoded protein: CCASDSGTSLGETQYF.

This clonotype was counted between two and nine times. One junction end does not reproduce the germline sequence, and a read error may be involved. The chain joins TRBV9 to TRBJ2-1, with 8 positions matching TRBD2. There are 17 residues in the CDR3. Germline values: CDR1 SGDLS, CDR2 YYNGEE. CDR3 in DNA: TGTGCCAGCAGCCCCGAACTTCGTGGGACTAGTAATAATGAGCTGTTCTTC. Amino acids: CASSPELRGTSNNELFF. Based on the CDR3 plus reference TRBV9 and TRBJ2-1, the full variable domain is DSGVTQTPKHLITATGQRVTLRCSPRSGDLSVYWYQQSLDQGLQFLIQYYNGEERAKGNILERFSAQQFPDLHSELNLSSLELGDSALYFCASSPELRGTSNNELFFGPGTRLTVL.

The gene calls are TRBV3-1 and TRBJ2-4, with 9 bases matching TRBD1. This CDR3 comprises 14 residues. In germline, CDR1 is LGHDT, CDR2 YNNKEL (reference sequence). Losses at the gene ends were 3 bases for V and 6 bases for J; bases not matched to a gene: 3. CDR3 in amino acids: CASSHGQGTNIQYF. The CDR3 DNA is TGTGCCAGCAGCCACGGACAGGGGACAAACATTCAGTACTTC.

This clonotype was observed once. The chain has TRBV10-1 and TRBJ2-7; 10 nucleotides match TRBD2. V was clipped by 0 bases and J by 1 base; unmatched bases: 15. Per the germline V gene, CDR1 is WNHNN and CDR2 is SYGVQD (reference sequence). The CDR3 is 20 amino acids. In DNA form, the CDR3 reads TGCGCCAGCAGTGAGTCAGGAAGGATGGTAACTAGCGGGATATCCTACGAGCAGTACTTC. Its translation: CASSESGRMVTSGISYEQYF.

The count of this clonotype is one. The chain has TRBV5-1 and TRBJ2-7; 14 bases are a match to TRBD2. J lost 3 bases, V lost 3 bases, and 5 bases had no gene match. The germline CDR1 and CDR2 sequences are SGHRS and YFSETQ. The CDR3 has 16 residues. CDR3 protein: CASSWGLAGASYEQYF. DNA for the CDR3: TGCGCCAGCAGCTGGGGACTAGCGGGAGCAAGCTACGAGCAGTACTTC.

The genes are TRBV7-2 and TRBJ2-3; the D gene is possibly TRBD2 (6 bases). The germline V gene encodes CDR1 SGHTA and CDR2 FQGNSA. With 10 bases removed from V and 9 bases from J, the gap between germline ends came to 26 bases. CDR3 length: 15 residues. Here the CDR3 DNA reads TGTGCCACCCTACGGGGTGCGGGAACGGGGGACACGCAGTATTTT. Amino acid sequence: CATLRGAGTGDTQYF. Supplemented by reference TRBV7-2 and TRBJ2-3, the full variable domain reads GAGVSQSPSNKVTEKGKDVELRCDPISGHTALYWYRQSLGQGLEFLIYFQGNSAPDKSGLPSDRFSAERTGGSVSTLTIQRTQQEDSAVYLCATLRGAGTGDTQYFGPGTRLTVL.

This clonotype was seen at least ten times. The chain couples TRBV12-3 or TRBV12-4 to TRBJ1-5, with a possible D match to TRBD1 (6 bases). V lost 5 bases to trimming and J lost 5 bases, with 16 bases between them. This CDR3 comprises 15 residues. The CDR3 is CASSAPRDTHQPQHF. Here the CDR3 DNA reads TGTGCCAGCAGTGCCCCTAGGGACACCCATCAGCCCCAGCATTTT.

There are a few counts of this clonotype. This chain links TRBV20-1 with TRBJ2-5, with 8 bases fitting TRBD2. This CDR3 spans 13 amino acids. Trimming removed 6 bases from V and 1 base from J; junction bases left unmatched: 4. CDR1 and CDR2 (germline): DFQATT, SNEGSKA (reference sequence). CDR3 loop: CSAKSGGQETQYF. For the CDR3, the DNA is TGCAGTGCAAAGAGCGGGGGCCAAGAGACCCAGTACTTC.

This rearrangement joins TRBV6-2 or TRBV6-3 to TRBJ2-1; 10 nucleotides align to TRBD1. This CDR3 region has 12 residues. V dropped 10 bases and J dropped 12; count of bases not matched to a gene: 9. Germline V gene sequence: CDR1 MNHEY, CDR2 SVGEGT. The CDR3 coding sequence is TGTGCCACCAGCAGGGACAGGGGCATGCAGTTCTTC. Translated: CATSRDRGMQFF.

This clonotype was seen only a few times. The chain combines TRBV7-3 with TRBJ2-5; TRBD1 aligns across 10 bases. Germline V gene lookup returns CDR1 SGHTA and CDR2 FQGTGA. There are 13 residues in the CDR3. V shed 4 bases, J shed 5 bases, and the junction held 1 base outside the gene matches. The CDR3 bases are TGTGCCAGCAGCTGGGACAGGGGTGAGACCCAGTACTTC. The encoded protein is CASSWDRGETQYF.

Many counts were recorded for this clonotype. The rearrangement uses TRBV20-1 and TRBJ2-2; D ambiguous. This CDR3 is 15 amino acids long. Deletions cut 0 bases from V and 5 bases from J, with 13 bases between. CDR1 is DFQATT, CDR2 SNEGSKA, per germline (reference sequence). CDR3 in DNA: TGCAGTGCTAGAGATCCTACCTTGGCTACCGGGGAGCTGTTTTTT. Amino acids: CSARDPTLATGELFF.

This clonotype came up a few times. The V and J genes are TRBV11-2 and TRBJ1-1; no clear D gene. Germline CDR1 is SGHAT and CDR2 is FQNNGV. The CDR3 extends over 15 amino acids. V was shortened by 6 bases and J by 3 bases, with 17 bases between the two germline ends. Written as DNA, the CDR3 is TGTGCCAGCAGTCTGGCAACGCGAGGACACACTGAAGCTTTCTTT. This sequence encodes CASSLATRGHTEAFF. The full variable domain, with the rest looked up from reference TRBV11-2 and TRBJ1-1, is EAGVAQSPRYKIIEKRQSVAFWCNPISGHATLYWYQQILGQGPKLLIQFQNNGVVDDSQLPKDRFSAERLKGVDSTLKIQPAKLEDSAVYLCASSLATRGHTEAFFGQGTRLTVV.

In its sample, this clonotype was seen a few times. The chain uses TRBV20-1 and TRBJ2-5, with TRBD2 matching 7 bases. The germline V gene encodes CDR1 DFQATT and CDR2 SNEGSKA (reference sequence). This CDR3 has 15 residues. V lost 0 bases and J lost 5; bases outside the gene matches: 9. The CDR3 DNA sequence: TGCAGTGCTAGAGAATCTGCGGGAGCGGGGGAGACCCAGTACTTC. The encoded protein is CSARESAGAGETQYF.

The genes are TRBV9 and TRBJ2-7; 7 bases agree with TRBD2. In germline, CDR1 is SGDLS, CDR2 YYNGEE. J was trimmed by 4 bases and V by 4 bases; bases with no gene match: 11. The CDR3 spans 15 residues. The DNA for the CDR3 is TGTGCCAGCAGCCCCCTAGCTAGCGGCCTTTACGAGCAGTACTTC. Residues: CASSPLASGLYEQYF.

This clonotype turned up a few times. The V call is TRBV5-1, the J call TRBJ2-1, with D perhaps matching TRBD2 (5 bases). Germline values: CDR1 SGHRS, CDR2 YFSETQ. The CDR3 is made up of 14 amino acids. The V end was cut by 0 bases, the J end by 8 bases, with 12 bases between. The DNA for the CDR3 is TGCGCCAGCAGCTTGGCCTTGGGAGTCGATGAGCAGTTCTTC. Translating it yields CASSLALGVDEQFF.

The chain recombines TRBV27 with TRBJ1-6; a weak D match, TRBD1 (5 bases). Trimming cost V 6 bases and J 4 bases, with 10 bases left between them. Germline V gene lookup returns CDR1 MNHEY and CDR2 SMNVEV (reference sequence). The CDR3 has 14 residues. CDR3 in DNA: TGTGCCAGCAGGTCAGGGATGTATAATTCACCCCTCCACTTT. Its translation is CASRSGMYNSPLHF.